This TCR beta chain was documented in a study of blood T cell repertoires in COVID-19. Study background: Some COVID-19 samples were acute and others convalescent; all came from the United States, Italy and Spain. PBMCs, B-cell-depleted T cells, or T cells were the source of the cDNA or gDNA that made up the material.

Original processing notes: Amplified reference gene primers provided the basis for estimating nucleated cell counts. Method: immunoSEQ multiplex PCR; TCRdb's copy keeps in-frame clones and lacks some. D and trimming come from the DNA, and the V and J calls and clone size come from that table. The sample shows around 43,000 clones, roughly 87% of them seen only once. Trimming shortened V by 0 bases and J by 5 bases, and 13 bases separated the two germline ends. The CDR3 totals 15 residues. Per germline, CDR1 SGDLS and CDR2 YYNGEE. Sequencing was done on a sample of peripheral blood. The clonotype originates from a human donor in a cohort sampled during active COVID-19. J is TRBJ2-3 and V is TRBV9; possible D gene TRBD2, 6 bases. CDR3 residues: CASSVVGGMGDTQYF. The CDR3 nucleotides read TGTGCCAGCAGCGTAGTTGGCGGGATGGGAGATACGCAGTATTTT.